The rows below give T cell receptor beta chains drawn from one sample of a study of blood T cells in healthy people across ages. TCRdb fed the 5' RACE reads into MiXCR, producing one record per CDR3 protein. The sample yields 1.5 million or so distinct CDR3 sequences, around two fifths seen once. The specimen sequenced was blood. The source is a young woman in good health. Both conserved end residues are part of each CDR3. D genes are given only for firm matches. Rows may omit the clone size; those that give it use once, few, many or a size class.

j_gene: TRBJ2-1
d_gene: TRBD2
v_gene: TRBV7-2
abundance: many
CDR3nt: TGTGCCAGCAGCTCAAGGACTAGCGGGAGTGACTACAATGAGCAGTTCTTC
CDR3aa: CASSSRTSGSDYNEQFF

j_gene: TRBJ2-7
d_gene: -
v_gene: TRBV7-2
abundance: -
CDR3nt: TGTGCCAGCAGCTTAGCGGCGGGATCTTCCGAGCAGTACTTC
CDR3aa: CASSLAAGSSEQYF

j_gene: TRBJ1-2
d_gene: -
v_gene: TRBV6-5
abundance: -
CDR3nt: TGTGCCAGCAGTTCCCCGAACCCACAGGGCACCTATGGCTACACCTTC
CDR3aa: CASSSPNPQGTYGYTF

j_gene: TRBJ2-7
d_gene: -
v_gene: TRBV10-3
abundance: few
CDR3nt: TGTGCCATCAGATCCTCGGGGCCCCCCTACGAGCAGTACTTC
CDR3aa: CAIRSSGPPYEQYF

j_gene: TRBJ2-7
d_gene: TRBD2
v_gene: TRBV5-1
abundance: -
CDR3nt: TGCGCCAGCAGCTTGGGGCCTACTAGCGGGAAGCACGAGCAGTACTTC
CDR3aa: CASSLGPTSGKHEQYF

j_gene: TRBJ2-3
d_gene: -
v_gene: TRBV27
abundance: -
CDR3nt: TGTGCCAGCAGTACGAGCACAGATGCGCAGTATTTT
CDR3aa: CASSTSTDAQYF

j_gene: TRBJ1-1
d_gene: -
v_gene: TRBV20-1
abundance: -
CDR3nt: TGCAGTTCTAGTGGCCGTGGGGACACTGAAGCTTTCTTT
CDR3aa: CSSSGRGDTEAFF

j_gene: TRBJ2-1
d_gene: TRBD1
v_gene: TRBV7-2
abundance: -
CDR3nt: TGTGCCAGCAGCCCGGGACAGACATCCTACAATGAGCAGTTCTTC
CDR3aa: CASSPGQTSYNEQFF

j_gene: TRBJ2-7
d_gene: TRBD1
v_gene: TRBV6-2/TRBV6-3
abundance: few
CDR3nt: TGTGCCAGCAGTCGGGACAGGGTCCCATCCTACGAGCAGTACTTC
CDR3aa: CASSRDRVPSYEQYF

j_gene: TRBJ2-3
d_gene: -
v_gene: TRBV20-1
abundance: few
CDR3nt: TGCAGTGCCATTTTCCATTTTTCGCTTGGGGGCTTGACCACAGATACGCAGTATTTT
CDR3aa: CSAIFHFSLGGLTTDTQYF

j_gene: TRBJ2-3
d_gene: TRBD2
v_gene: TRBV4-1
abundance: -
CDR3nt: TGCGCCAGCAGCCACCGACTAGCGGGAGGGCCGGGTACGCAGTATTTT
CDR3aa: CASSHRLAGGPGTQYF

j_gene: TRBJ1-2
d_gene: -
v_gene: TRBV19
abundance: -
CDR3nt: TGTGCCAGTAGTACCACGGTGGGTGGCTATGGCTACACCTTC
CDR3aa: CASSTTVGGYGYTF

j_gene: TRBJ1-2
d_gene: -
v_gene: TRBV7-2
abundance: -
CDR3nt: TGTGCCAGCAGCTTACAGCGGGGGGCCACGGATGGCTACACCTTC
CDR3aa: CASSLQRGATDGYTF

j_gene: TRBJ2-2
d_gene: TRBD2
v_gene: TRBV3-1
abundance: -
CDR3nt: TGTGCCAGCAGCCTGATGACTAGCGGGAGGAAGGTTGGGGAGCTGTTTTTT
CDR3aa: CASSLMTSGRKVGELFF

j_gene: TRBJ2-3
d_gene: TRBD2
v_gene: TRBV7-9
abundance: -
CDR3nt: TGTGCCAGCAGCCGACCGGGACTAGGGAGTTCAGATACGCAGTATTTT
CDR3aa: CASSRPGLGSSDTQYF

j_gene: TRBJ1-5
d_gene: TRBD1
v_gene: TRBV10-3
abundance: few
CDR3nt: TGTGCCATCAGGGGAGGGACAGATCAGCCCCAGCATTTT
CDR3aa: CAIRGGTDQPQHF

j_gene: TRBJ2-1
d_gene: -
v_gene: TRBV7-9
abundance: -
CDR3nt: TGTGCCAGCAGCCCAAGCCCAGGTTCCTACAATGAGCAGTTCTTC
CDR3aa: CASSPSPGSYNEQFF

j_gene: TRBJ1-1
d_gene: TRBD1
v_gene: TRBV20-1
abundance: few
CDR3nt: TGCAGTGCTAGGGACAGGGCTGGTTTTTTCACTGAAGCTTTCTTT
CDR3aa: CSARDRAGFFTEAFF

j_gene: TRBJ2-3
d_gene: TRBD1
v_gene: TRBV2
abundance: -
CDR3nt: TGTGCCAGCAGTGAAACGGCAGGGGGCGTCTTGGCGGAGGCCACAGATACGCAGTATTTT
CDR3aa: CASSETAGGVLAEATDTQYF

j_gene: TRBJ1-1
d_gene: -
v_gene: TRBV7-8
abundance: few
CDR3nt: TGTGCCAGCAGCTTAGGGACAGTGAGCACTGAAGCTTTCTTT
CDR3aa: CASSLGTVSTEAFF

j_gene: TRBJ2-6
d_gene: -
v_gene: TRBV6-1
abundance: few
CDR3nt: TGTGCCAGCAGCCCCTTCCAGAGGGGACCCCCTGGGGCCAACGTCCTGACTTTC
CDR3aa: CASSPFQRGPPGANVLTF

j_gene: TRBJ2-7
d_gene: TRBD2
v_gene: TRBV4-1
abundance: -
CDR3nt: TGCGCCAGCAGCCGGCGCGCACTAGCGGGAGGGCGAGGCTCCTACAATGAGCAGTACTTC
CDR3aa: CASSRRALAGGRGSYNEQYF

j_gene: TRBJ1-2
d_gene: -
v_gene: TRBV12-3/TRBV12-4
abundance: few
CDR3nt: TGTGCCAGCAGTTTAGCCCCTACAATGGGCTACACCTTC
CDR3aa: CASSLAPTMGYTF